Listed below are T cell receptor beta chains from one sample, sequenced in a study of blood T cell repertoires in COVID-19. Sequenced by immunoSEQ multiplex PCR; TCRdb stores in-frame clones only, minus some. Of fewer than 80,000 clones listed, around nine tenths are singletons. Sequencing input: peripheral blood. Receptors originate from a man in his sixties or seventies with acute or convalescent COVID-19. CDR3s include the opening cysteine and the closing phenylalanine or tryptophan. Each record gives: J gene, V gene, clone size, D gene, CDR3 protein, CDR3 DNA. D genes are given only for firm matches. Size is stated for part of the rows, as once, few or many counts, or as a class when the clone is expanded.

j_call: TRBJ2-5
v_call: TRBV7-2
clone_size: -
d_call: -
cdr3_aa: CASSLGGVETQYF
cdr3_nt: TGTGCCAGCAGCTTAGGGGGGGTAGAGACCCAGTACTTC

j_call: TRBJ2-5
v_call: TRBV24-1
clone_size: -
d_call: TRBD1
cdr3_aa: CATSDWMGTGGETQYF
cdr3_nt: TGTGCCACCAGTGATTGGATGGGGACAGGAGGGGAGACCCAGTACTTC

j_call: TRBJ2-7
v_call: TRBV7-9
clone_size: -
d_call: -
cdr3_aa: CASSLWSSLTFYEQYF
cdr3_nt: TGTGCCAGCAGCTTATGGTCGTCTCTAACCTTCTACGAGCAGTACTTC

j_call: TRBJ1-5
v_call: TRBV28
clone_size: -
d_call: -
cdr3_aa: CTMKGISNQPQHF
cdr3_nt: TGCACAATGAAGGGGATTAGCAATCAGCCCCAGCATTTT

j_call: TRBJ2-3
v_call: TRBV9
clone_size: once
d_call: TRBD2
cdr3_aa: CASSLTTGLAGISDTQYF
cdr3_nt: TGTGCCAGCAGCCTCACTACGGGACTAGCGGGGATCTCAGATACGCAGTATTTT

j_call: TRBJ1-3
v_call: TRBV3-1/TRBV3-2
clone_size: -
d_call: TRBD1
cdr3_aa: CASSQEGGQGVRTIYF
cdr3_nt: TGTGCCAGCAGCCAAGAAGGAGGACAGGGCGTCCGTACCATATATTTT

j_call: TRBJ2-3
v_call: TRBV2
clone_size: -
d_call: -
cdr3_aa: CASSAEIAQYF
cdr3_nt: TGTGCCAGCAGTGCAGAAATCGCGCAGTATTTT

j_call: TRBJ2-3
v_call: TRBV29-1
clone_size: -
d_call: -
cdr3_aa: CSVPIRTDTQYF
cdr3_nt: TGCAGCGTCCCCATTAGAACAGATACGCAGTATTTT

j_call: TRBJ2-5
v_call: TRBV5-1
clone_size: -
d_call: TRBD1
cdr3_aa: CASSGPGQGGKETQYF
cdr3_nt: TGCGCCAGCAGCGGACCGGGACAGGGGGGTAAAGAGACCCAGTACTTC

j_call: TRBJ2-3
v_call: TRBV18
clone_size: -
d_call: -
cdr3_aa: CASSNTAATDTQYF
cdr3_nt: TGTGCCAGCTCAAACACAGCGGCCACAGATACGCAGTATTTT